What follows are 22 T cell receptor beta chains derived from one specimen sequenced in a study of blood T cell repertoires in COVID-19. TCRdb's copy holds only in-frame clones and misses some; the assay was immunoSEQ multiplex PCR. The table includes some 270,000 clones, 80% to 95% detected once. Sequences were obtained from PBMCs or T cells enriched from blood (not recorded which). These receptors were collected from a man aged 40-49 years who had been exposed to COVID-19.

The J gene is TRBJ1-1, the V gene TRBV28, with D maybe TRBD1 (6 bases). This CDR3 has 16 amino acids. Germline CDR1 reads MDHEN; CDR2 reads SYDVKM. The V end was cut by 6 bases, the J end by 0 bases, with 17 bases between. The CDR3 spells CASRDGGGGMNTEAFF. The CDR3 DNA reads TGTGCCAGCAGGGACGGAGGGGGAGGGATGAACACTGAAGCTTTCTTT.

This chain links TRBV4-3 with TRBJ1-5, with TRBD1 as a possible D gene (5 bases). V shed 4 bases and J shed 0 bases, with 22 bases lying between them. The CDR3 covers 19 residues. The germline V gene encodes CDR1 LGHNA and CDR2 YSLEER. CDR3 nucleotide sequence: TGCGCCAGCAGCCTAATCGGGGGACCCCTGTGTTATAGCAATCAGCCCCAGCATTTT. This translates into CASSLIGGPLCYSNQPQHF.

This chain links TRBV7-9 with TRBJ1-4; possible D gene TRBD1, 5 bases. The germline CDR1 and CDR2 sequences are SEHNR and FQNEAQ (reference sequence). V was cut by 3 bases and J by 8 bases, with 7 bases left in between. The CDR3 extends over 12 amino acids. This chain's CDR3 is CASSLNREKLFF. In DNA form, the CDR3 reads TGTGCCAGCAGCTTGAACAGGGAAAAACTGTTTTTT. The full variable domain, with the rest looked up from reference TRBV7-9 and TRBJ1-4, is DTGVSQNPRHKITKRGQNVTFRCDPISEHNRLYWYRQTLGQGPEFLTYFQNEAQLEKSRLLSDRFSAERPKGSFSTLEIQRTEQGDSAMYLCASSLNREKLFFGSGTQLSVL.

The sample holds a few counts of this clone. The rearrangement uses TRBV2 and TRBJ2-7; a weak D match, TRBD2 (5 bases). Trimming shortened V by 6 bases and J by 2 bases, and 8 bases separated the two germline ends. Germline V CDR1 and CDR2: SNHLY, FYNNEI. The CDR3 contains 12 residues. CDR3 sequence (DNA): TGTGCCAGCAGGCCCGGGACCTACGAGCAGTACTTC. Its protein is CASRPGTYEQYF.

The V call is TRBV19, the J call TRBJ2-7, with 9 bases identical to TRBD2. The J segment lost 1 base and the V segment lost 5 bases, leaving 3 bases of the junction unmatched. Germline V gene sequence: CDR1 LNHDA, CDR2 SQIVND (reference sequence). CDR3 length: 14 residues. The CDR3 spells CASSRAGGSYEQYF. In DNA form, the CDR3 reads TGTGCCAGTAGTCGGGCGGGAGGGTCCTACGAGCAGTACTTC.

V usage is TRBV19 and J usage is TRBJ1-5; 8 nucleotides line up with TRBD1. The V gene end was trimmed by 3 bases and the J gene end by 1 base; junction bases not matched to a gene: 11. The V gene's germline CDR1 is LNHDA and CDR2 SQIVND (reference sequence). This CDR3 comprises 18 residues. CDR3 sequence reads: CASSIGAGGAGSNQPQHF. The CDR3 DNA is TGTGCCAGTAGTATTGGGGCAGGGGGCGCTGGAAGCAATCAGCCCCAGCATTTT.

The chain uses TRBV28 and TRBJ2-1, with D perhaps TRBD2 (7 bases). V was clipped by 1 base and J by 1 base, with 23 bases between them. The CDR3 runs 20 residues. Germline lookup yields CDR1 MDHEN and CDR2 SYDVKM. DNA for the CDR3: TGTGCCAGCAGTTTATTACGAGTTTGGGGGGGCTCGAGGTCCTACAATGAGCAGTTCTTC. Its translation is CASSLLRVWGGSRSYNEQFF.

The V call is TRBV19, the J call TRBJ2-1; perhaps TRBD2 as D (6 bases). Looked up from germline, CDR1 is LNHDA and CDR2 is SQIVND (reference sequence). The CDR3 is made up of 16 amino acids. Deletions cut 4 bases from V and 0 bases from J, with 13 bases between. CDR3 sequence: CASSTPGASSYNEQFF. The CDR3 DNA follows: TGTGCCAGTAGTACGCCGGGAGCGAGCTCCTACAATGAGCAGTTCTTC.

Here the CDR3 DNA reads TGCGCCAGCAGCTTGAGTGACAGGGGCGCAGATACGCAGTATTTT. Its translation: CASSLSDRGADTQYF. The chain employs TRBV5-1 and TRBJ2-3; the match to TRBD1 covers 8 bases. Unmatched junction bases numbered 5, after V lost 1 base and J lost 4 bases. Germline V gene lookup returns CDR1 SGHRS and CDR2 YFSETQ. This CDR3 comprises 15 residues. Variable domain in full (rest from reference TRBV5-1 and TRBJ2-3): KAGVTQTPRYLIKTRGQQVTLSCSPISGHRSVSWYQQTPGQGLQFLFEYFSETQRNKGNFPGRFSGRQFSNSRSEMNVSTLELGDSALYLCASSLSDRGADTQYFGPGTRLTVL.

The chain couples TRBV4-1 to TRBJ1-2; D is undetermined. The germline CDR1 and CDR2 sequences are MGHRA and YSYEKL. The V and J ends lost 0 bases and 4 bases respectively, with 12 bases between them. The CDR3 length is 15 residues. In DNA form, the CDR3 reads TGCGCCAGCAGCCAAGATACGGTGGTCTCCTATGGCTACACCTTC. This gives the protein CASSQDTVVSYGYTF.

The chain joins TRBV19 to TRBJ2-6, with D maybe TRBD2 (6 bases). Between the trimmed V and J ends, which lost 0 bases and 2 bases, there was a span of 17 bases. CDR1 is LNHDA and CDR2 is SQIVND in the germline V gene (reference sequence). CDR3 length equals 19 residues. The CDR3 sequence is CASSIDPSDERAGANVLTF. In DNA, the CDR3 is TGTGCCAGTAGTATAGACCCTAGCGACGAGAGGGCTGGGGCCAACGTCCTGACTTTC.

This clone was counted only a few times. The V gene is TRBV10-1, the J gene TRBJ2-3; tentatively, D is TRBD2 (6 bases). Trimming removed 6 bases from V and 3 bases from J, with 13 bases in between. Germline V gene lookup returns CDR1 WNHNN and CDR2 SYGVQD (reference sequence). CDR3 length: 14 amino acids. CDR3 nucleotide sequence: TGCGCCAGCAGACCGGGAGTGGGTACAGATACGCAGTATTTT. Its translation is CASRPGVGTDTQYF.

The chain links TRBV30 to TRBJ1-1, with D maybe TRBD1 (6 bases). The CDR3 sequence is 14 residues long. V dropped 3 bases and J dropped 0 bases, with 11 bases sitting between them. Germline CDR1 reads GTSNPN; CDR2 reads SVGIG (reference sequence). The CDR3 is CAWSRQVMNTEAFF. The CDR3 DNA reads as TGTGCCTGGAGCCGACAGGTGATGAACACTGAAGCTTTCTTT.

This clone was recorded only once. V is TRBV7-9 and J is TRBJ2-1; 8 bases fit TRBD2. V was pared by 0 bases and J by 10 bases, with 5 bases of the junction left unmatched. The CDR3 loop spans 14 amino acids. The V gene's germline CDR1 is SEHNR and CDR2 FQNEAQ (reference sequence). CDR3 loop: CASSLATSADEQFF. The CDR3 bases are TGTGCCAGCAGCTTAGCGACTAGCGCCGACGAGCAGTTCTTC.

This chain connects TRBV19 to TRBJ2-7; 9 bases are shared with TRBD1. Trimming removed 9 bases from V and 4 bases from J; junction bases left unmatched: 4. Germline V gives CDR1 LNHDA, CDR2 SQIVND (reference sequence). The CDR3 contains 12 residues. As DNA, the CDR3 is TGTGCCAGCCCGGGACAGGGTTACGAGCAGTACTTC. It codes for CASPGQGYEQYF.

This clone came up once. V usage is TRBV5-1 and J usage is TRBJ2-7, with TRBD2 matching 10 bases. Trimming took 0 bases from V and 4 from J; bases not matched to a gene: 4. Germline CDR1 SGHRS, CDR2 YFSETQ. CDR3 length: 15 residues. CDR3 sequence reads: CASSLVLAGDYEQYF. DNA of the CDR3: TGCGCCAGCAGCTTGGTGCTAGCGGGGGATTACGAGCAGTACTTC.

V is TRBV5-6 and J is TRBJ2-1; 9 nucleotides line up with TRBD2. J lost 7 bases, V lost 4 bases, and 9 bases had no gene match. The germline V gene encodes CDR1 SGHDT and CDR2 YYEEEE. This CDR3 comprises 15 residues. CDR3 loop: CASSTLLAGLNEQFF. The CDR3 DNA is TGTGCCAGCAGCACCCTACTAGCGGGCCTTAATGAGCAGTTCTTC. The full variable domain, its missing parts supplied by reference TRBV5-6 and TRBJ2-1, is DAGVTQSPTHLIKTRGQQVTLRCSPKSGHDTVSWYQQALGQGPQFIFQYYEEEERQRGNFPDRFSGHQFPNYSSELNVNALLLGDSALYLCASSTLLAGLNEQFFGPGTRLTVL.

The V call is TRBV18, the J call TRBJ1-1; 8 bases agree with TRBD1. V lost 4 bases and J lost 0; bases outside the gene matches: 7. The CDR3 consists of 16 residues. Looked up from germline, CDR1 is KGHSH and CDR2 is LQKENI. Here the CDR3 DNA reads TGTGCCAGCTCACAGATGGCAGGGGGCATGAACACTGAAGCTTTCTTT. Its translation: CASSQMAGGMNTEAFF.

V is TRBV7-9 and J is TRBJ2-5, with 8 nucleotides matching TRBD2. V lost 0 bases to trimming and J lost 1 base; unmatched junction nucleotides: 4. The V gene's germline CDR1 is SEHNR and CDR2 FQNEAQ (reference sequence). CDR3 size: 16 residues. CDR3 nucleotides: TGTGCCAGCAGCTTAGCCTTAGCGGGGCCCCAAGAGACCCAGTACTTC. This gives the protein CASSLALAGPQETQYF. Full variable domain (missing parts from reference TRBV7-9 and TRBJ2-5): DTGVSQNPRHKITKRGQNVTFRCDPISEHNRLYWYRQTLGQGPEFLTYFQNEAQLEKSRLLSDRFSAERPKGSFSTLEIQRTEQGDSAMYLCASSLALAGPQETQYFGPGTRLLVL.

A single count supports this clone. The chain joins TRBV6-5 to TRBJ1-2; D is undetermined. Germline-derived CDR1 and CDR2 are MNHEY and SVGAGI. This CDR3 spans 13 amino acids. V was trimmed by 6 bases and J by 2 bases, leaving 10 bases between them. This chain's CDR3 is CASRVPGNYGYTF. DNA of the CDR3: TGTGCCAGCAGGGTCCCCGGGAACTATGGCTACACCTTC.

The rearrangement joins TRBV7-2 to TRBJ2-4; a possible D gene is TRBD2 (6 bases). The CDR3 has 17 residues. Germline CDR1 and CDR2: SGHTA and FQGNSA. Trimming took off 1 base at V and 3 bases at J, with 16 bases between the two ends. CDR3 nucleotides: TGTGCCAGCAGCTTAGTGTTAGTCAGGAGGGGCAAAAACATTCAGTACTTC. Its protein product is CASSLVLVRRGKNIQYF. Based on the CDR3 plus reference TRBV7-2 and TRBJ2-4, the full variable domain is GAGVSQSPSNKVTEKGKDVELRCDPISGHTALYWYRQSLGQGLEFLIYFQGNSAPDKSGLPSDRFSAERTGGSVSTLTIQRTQQEDSAVYLCASSLVLVRRGKNIQYFGAGTRLSVL.

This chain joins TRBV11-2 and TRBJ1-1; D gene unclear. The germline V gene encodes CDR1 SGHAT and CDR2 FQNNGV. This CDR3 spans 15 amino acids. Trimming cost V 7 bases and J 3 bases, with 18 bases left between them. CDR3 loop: CASTPLRAGDTEAFF. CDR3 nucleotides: TGTGCCAGCACCCCACTCCGCGCCGGGGACACTGAAGCTTTCTTT.